This T cell receptor beta chain is from a study of shared clonotypes between healthy human individuals. The J segment lost 6 bases and the V segment lost 6 bases, leaving 8 bases of the junction unmatched. Germline loops: CDR1 MDHEN, CDR2 SYDVKM. The CDR3 is 16 amino acids. It was across several immunoSEQ plates that each subset's genomic DNA was evenly split. Sorted-subset replicate PCR reactions were performed with about 200 ng DNA, corresponding to roughly 27,000 T cell genomes. Assay used: immunoSEQ multiplex PCR; TCRdb lists only in-frame clones, some missing. Altogether 550,000 to 800,000 clones are present, approximately 79% being singletons, with the ten largest covering approximately 1.6%. Study-wide results and caveats: Four donors held about 5% of naive CD4 clonotypes in common.

With respect to this clone: Its antigen is undetermined.

The rearrangement uses TRBV28 and TRBJ2-3; 14 nucleotides agree with TRBD2. This receptor was taken from a woman in her twenties or thirties in good health. Sequenced: memory CD4+ T cells sorted from blood. Subset of the sample: CD45RA-negative fraction. CDR3 loop: CASSYPGLAGGDTQYF. CDR3 coding DNA: TGTGCCAGCAGCTACCCTGGACTAGCGGGAGGTGATACGCAGTATTTT.